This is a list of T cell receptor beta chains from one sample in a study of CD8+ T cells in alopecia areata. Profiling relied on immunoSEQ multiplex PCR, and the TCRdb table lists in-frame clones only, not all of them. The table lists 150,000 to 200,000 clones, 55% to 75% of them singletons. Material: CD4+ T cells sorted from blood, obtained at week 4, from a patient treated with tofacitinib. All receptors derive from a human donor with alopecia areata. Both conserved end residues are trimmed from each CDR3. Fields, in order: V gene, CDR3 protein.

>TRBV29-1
SVYTGGLGGYT
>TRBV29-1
SVGVQGEKLF
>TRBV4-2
ASSPSGGAVTQY
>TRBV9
ASSAVGRASGNTIY
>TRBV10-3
AIGTGGLGETQY
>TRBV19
ASSIGTQGFQY
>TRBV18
ASSPFPDRAVEQY
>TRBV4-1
ASSQDLQGNTEAF
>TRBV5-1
ASSLASAQADTQY
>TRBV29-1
SYEGEGNTEAF
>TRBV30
AWSRDNNSPLH
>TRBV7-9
ASSTRLGTAYEQY
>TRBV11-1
ASSLFARTRSNEQF
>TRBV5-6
ASSRSGPYEQY